The T cell receptor (beta chain) under discussion was sequenced for a study of T cell responses to AZD1222 COVID-19 vaccine. Study details: Second-dose schedules of about 4 or about 12 weeks were combined.

Libraries were prepared by immunoSEQ multiplex PCR; TCRdb keeps only in-frame clonotypes and omits some of them. The table includes more than 95,000 clones, about 90% detected once. With regard to this clone: Its specificity is not known.

Study-wide points: The donor group comprised mostly white British people and more females; the analysis possibly underestimated clonal diversity. Two AZD1222 administrations were followed by greater Spike-specific TCR breadth and depth. Of spike-specific TCRs, nearly half reportedly target regions left unmutated in variants.

J was trimmed by 13 bases and V by 5 bases; bases with no gene match: 3. Germline lookup yields CDR1 SQVTM and CDR2 ANQGSEA. The CDR3 loop spans 10 amino acids. The clonotype originates from an adult in good health. Sequenced here: peripheral blood, sampled on day 0 of AZD1222 vaccination. This sequence joins TRBV29-1 and TRBJ2-1; 9 bases fit TRBD1. The CDR3 sequence: CSVMGQGQFF. The DNA for the CDR3 is TGCAGCGTTATGGGACAGGGTCAGTTCTTC.